This note documents a single T cell receptor (beta chain) sequence. Its antigen is unknown. These data come from a study of T cell responses to AZD1222 COVID-19 vaccine. Study-wide results and caveats: Along spike, vaccine-associated CD4 TCRs were found throughout, with dominance at 160-218 and 743-854. Reportedly, nearly half the spike-specific TCRs target unmutated variant regions. Clonal diversity was possibly underestimated; the donors were predominantly white British and more often female.

Germline values: CDR1 SGHRS, CDR2 YFSETQ. Trimming removed 0 bases from V and 4 bases from J, with 8 bases in between. This CDR3 has 14 residues. Measured with immunoSEQ multiplex PCR; TCRdb has only the in-frame clones, and not every one. Of roughly 120,000 clones listed, more than 75% were seen once; the top ten hold approximately 3.5%. This sequence was found in an adult who received the AZD1222 COVID-19 vaccine. The rearrangement links TRBV5-1 to TRBJ1-5; D unclear. The source material was peripheral blood, sampled 28 days after the second AZD1222 dose. The CDR3 is CASSLGPRNQPQHF. The CDR3 coding sequence is TGCGCCAGCAGCTTGGGACCGAGGAATCAGCCCCAGCATTTT. The full variable domain, completed using reference TRBV5-1 and TRBJ1-5, is KAGVTQTPRYLIKTRGQQVTLSCSPISGHRSVSWYQQTPGQGLQFLFEYFSETQRNKGNFPGRFSGRQFSNSRSEMNVSTLELGDSALYLCASSLGPRNQPQHFGDGTRLSIL.